The present entry profiles one T cell receptor (beta chain) with its context. Its antigen is not identified. Profiled with immunoSEQ multiplex PCR; TCRdb holds only in-frame clones, not every one. The sample lists under 85,000 clones; approximately 94% were seen once. The length of the CDR3 is 14 residues. CDR1 and CDR2 (germline): MNHNY, SVGAGI (reference sequence). The V gene end was trimmed by 2 bases and the J gene end by 3 bases; junction bases not matched to a gene: 3. The data belong to a study of graft-versus-host responses after intestinal transplantation. About the research overall: Multivisceral, liver-intestinal, or isolated intestinal grafts went to recipients. After anti-thymocyte globulin induction, recipients took tacrolimus and steroids for 3 to 4 years.

Findings and limits, study-wide: Individuals who had graft-donor T cell macrochimerism had allografts that showed high graft-versus-host to host-versus-graft clonal ratios. GvH clonotypes were identified within recipient marrow, with a subset emerging first in ileum or blood.

This TCR derives from a human donor who received an intestinal transplant. Sequenced material: unstimulated CD8+ T cells sorted from spleen or lymph node cells, taken before intestinal transplant. This chain connects TRBV6-6 to TRBJ2-7; TRBD1 aligns across 8 bases. CDR3 sequence reads: CASSYNGQGYEQYF. CDR3 bases: TGTGCCAGCAGTTACAATGGACAGGGCTACGAGCAGTACTTC.